These 18 T cell receptor beta chains were sequenced from one sample in a study of vaccination and CD4 T cells after COVID-19. These TCRs' antigens remain unknown. Treatment in this sample: approximately nine-day PBMC culture with coronavirus spike peptide pools or control peptides (ViraFEST assay). Sequencing of cultured CD4+ T cell DNA used the Oncomine TCR Beta short-read assay. TCRdb recomputed calls from the PCR reads with MiXCR, one row per CDR3 protein. The sample has around 19,000 distinct CDR3 sequences; 54% are singletons. The sequencing input was CD4+ T cells from blood, cultured in vitro. The receptors derive from a human donor who had recovered from COVID-19.

The chain employs TRBV20-1 and TRBJ2-1; no clear D. CDR1 is DFQATT and CDR2 is SNEGSKA in the germline V gene (reference sequence). The CDR3 consists of 15 residues. V gave up 1 base and J gave up 0 bases, with 10 bases separating them. CDR3 region: CSARAPESSYNEQFF. The CDR3 bases are TGCAGTGCTAGAGCCCCAGAGAGCTCCTACAATGAGCAGTTCTTC.

The rearrangement uses TRBV14 and TRBJ2-6; D ambiguous. Per germline, CDR1 SGHDN and CDR2 FVKESK. V was cut by 2 bases and J by 0 bases, with 5 bases left in between. The CDR3 is 15 amino acids. The CDR3 reads CASSQLGSGANVLTF. The CDR3 DNA follows: TGTGCCAGCAGCCAACTCGGCTCTGGGGCCAACGTCCTGACTTTC.

The chain links TRBV5-1 to TRBJ2-5, with 8 positions matching TRBD2. This CDR3 is 14 amino acids long. J lost 3 bases, V lost 7 bases, and 8 bases had no gene match. Germline V CDR1 and CDR2: SGHRS, YFSETQ. This CDR3 is CASSVVLAEETQYF. The DNA of the CDR3 is TGCGCCAGCTCCGTGGTACTAGCGGAAGAGACCCAGTACTTC.

The rearrangement uses TRBV28 and TRBJ1-2; D is uncertain. Deletions cut 6 bases from V and 0 bases from J, with 14 bases between. CDR3 length: 15 residues. Germline V gene lookup returns CDR1 MDHEN and CDR2 SYDVKM. CDR3 loop: CASRTDKTTNYGYTF. The CDR3 DNA reads TGTGCCAGCAGAACCGACAAGACAACTAACTATGGCTACACCTTC.

This sequence joins TRBV20-1 and TRBJ2-2, with a tentative D call TRBD2 (7 bases). The germline V gene encodes CDR1 DFQATT and CDR2 SNEGSKA (reference sequence). The CDR3 is 15 residues long. The V end was cut by 4 bases, the J end by 3 bases, with 15 bases between. The CDR3 spells CSAKRGGEDTGELFF. CDR3 coding DNA: TGCAGTGCTAAACGAGGGGGGGAAGACACCGGGGAGCTGTTTTTT.

The J gene is TRBJ1-2, the V gene TRBV6-2 or TRBV6-3, with 9 bases lining up with TRBD1. Germline CDR1 reads MNHEY; CDR2 reads SVGEGT. The trim removed 6 bases at V and 4 bases at J, leaving 3 bases unmatched. The CDR3 is 13 residues long. In nucleotides, the CDR3 is TGTGCCAGCAGCGGGACAGGGCTCTATGGCTACACCTTC. As protein: CASSGTGLYGYTF.

The chain links TRBV19 to TRBJ1-5; no firm D call. Looked up from germline, CDR1 is LNHDA and CDR2 is SQIVND (reference sequence). The CDR3 has 12 residues. With 2 bases removed from V and 2 bases from J, the gap between germline ends came to 1 base. DNA of the CDR3: TGTGCCAGTAGTATACGCAATCAGCCCCAGCATTTT. It specifies CASSIRNQPQHF.

The V gene is TRBV25-1, the J gene TRBJ1-2; D uncertain. Germline CDR1 is MGHDK and CDR2 is SYGVNS. The CDR3 covers 11 residues. V lost 2 bases to trimming and J lost 8 bases, with 6 bases between them. The CDR3, as DNA: TGTGCCAGCAGTGAAGGCGGCGGCTACACCTTC. Residues: CASSEGGGYTF.

J is TRBJ1-5 and V is TRBV20-1; the D gene is possibly TRBD1 (5 bases). Germline-derived CDR1 and CDR2 are DFQATT and SNEGSKA (reference sequence). This CDR3 contains 14 residues. Trimming left V 2 bases short and J 6 bases short, with 14 bases between. The CDR3 protein is CSARRPRGGQPQHF. CDR3 DNA sequence: TGCAGTGCTAGACGGCCACGCGGGGGTCAGCCCCAGCATTTT.

This clonotype has just a few counts. The rearrangement joins TRBV27 to TRBJ1-3; maybe TRBD1 (6 bases). V lost 0 bases and J lost 4, with 13 bases in between. Per the germline V gene, CDR1 is MNHEY and CDR2 is SMNVEV (reference sequence). The CDR3 contains 16 residues. The CDR3: CASSLSRDMAGNTIYF. The CDR3 nucleotides read TGTGCCAGCAGTTTATCCCGGGACATGGCCGGAAACACCATATATTTT.

V and J are TRBV2 and TRBJ2-7; D call uncertain. Trimming cost V 2 bases and J 3 bases, with 8 bases left between them. This CDR3 has 13 residues. Germline CDR1 reads SNHLY; CDR2 reads FYNNEI. In DNA form, the CDR3 reads TGTGCCAGCAGTGAAAAACCGGACTACGAGCAGTACTTC. Its translation: CASSEKPDYEQYF. The variable domain in full, completed from reference TRBV2 and TRBJ2-7, reads EPEVTQTPSHQVTQMGQEVILRCVPISNHLYFYWYRQILGQKVEFLVSFYNNEISEKSEIFDDQFSVERPDGSNFTLKIRSTKLEDSAMYFCASSEKPDYEQYFGPGTRLTVT.

This clonotype was counted only a few times. The V call is TRBV6-4, the J call TRBJ1-1, with 7 bases fitting TRBD1. In germline, CDR1 is MRHNA, CDR2 SNTAGT. The ends lost 10 bases at V and 4 bases at J; junction bases unmatched: 9. CDR3 size: 13 residues. The CDR3 DNA reads as TGTGCCACGAGGGGACAGACGGGCACTGAAGCTTTCTTT. This codes for CATRGQTGTEAFF.

This clonotype appeared a few times. The chain carries TRBV19 and TRBJ1-2, with a tentative D call TRBD1 (5 bases). V lost 3 bases and J 2 bases, leaving 19 bases between the germline ends. The V gene's germline CDR1 is LNHDA and CDR2 SQIVND (reference sequence). The CDR3 has 17 residues. CDR3 DNA: TGTGCCAGTAGTATCGACCCGCAGGGTACGCTCAACTATGGCTACACCTTC. Its protein is CASSIDPQGTLNYGYTF.

The chain joins TRBV6-1 to TRBJ1-1; no firm D call. Germline V lookup: CDR1 MNHNS, CDR2 SASEGT. Trimming left V 6 bases short and J 4 bases short, with 9 bases between. The CDR3 is made up of 12 amino acids. The CDR3 here is CASREKGTEAFF. The CDR3 DNA reads as TGTGCCAGCAGAGAGAAAGGCACTGAAGCTTTCTTT.

This clonotype was found a few times. The chain has TRBV6-1 and TRBJ2-7, with D hard to call. V was pared by 0 bases and J by 7 bases, with 10 bases between. There are 13 residues in the CDR3. Per the germline V gene, CDR1 is MNHNS and CDR2 is SASEGT. The DNA for the CDR3 is TGTGCCAGCAGTGAAGCAAGGGTGGGGGAGCAGTACTTC. It codes for CASSEARVGEQYF.

The J gene is TRBJ1-2, the V gene TRBV19, with 9 bases lining up with TRBD1. Germline-derived CDR1 and CDR2 are LNHDA and SQIVND (reference sequence). This CDR3 comprises 16 residues. V lost 4 bases and J lost 6; bases outside the gene matches: 12. Written as DNA, the CDR3 is TGTGCCAGTAGTACCCGGACAGGGGAATTTGGAAATGGCTACACCTTC. It codes for CASSTRTGEFGNGYTF.

This clonotype was seen only a few times. The chain couples TRBV27 to TRBJ1-5; tentative D call: TRBD1 (5 bases). Germline CDR1 MNHEY, CDR2 SMNVEV (reference sequence). Trimming shortened V by 3 bases and J by 0 bases, and 6 bases separated the two germline ends. CDR3 size: 14 residues. The CDR3 reads CASSFRDSNQPQHF. CDR3 nucleotides: TGTGCCAGCAGTTTCAGGGATAGCAATCAGCCCCAGCATTTT.

This clonotype occurred a few times. This sequence joins TRBV6-1 and TRBJ1-1; tentative D call: TRBD1 (5 bases). Germline loops: CDR1 MNHNS, CDR2 SASEGT. There are 14 residues in the CDR3. The V and J ends lost 6 bases and 2 bases respectively, with 13 bases between them. The CDR3 sequence: CASRQDSSNTEAFF. In DNA, the CDR3 is TGTGCCAGCAGACAAGACAGCAGTAACACTGAAGCTTTCTTT.